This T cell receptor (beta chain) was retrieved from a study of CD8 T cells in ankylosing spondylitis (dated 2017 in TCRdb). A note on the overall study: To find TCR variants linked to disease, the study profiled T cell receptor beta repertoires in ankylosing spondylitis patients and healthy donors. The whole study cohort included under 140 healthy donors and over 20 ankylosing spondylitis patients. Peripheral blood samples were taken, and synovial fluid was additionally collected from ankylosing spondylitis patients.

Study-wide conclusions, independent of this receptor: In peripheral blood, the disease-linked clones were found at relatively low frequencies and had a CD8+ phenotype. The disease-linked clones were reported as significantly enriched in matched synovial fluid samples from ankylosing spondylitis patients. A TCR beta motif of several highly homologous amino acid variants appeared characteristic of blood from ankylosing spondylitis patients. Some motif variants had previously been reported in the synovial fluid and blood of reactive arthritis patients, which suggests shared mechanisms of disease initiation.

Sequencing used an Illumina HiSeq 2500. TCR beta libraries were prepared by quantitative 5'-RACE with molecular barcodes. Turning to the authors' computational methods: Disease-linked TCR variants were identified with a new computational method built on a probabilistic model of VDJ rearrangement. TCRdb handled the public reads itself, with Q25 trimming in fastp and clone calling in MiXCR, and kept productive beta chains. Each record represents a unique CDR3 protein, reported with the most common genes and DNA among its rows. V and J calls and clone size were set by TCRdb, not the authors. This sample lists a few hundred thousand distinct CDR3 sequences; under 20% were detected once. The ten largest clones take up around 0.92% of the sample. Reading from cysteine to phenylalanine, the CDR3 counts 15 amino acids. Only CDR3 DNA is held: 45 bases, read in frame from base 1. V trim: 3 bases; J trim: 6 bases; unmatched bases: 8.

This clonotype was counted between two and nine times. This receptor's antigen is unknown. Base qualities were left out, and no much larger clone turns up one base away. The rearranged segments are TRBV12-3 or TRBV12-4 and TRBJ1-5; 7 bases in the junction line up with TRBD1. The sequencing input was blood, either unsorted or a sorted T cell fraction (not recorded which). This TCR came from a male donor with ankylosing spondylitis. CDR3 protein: CASSLGTARPQPQHF. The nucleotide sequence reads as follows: TGTGCCAGCAGTTTGGGGACAGCTCGTCCTCAGCCCCAGCATTTT.